The next 6 T cell receptor beta chains were all read from a single sample in a study of metastatic and nonmetastatic thyroid tumors. Via MiXCR, TCRdb re-called the PCR reads. The sample contains tens of thousands of clones, more than 15% of which appear only once. All patients were untreated before thyroid surgery. Sequences were obtained from blood. The source is a female donor with papillary thyroid cancer or a benign thyroid nodule (not recorded which). Some clones in this sample may be carry-over from other donors' samples.

V gene TRBV20-1 combines with J gene TRBJ2-7; the D is unclear. From germline, CDR1 is DFQATT and CDR2 SNEGSKA (reference sequence). The CDR3 length is 12 residues. CDR3 residues: CIAPTAFPEQYF. In DNA form, the CDR3 reads TGCATCGCCCCTACAGCGTTCCCCGAGCAGTACTTC.

This clone has only a few counts. The gene calls are TRBV25-1 and TRBJ1-1, with 7 bases aligning to TRBD1. CDR3 size: 17 residues. The germline CDR1 and CDR2 sequences are MGHDK and SYGVNS. Trimming cost V 5 bases and J 8 bases; bases outside gene matches: 20. CDR3 sequence (DNA): TGTGCCAGCAGTACAGCTTCTGACAGGGTCGGGCCAGCGGAAGCTTTCTTT. Amino acids: CASSTASDRVGPAEAFF.

The CDR3 coding sequence is TGTGCCAGCAGTTGGGGGCTAGCGGGAAGGTGGGGGGAGACCCAGTACTTC. Its protein product is CASSWGLAGRWGETQYF. The chain couples TRBV28 to TRBJ2-7; 9 positions agree with TRBD2. The DNA end is a closer match to TRBJ2-5, so the J assignment may be wrong. Per germline, CDR1 MDHEN and CDR2 SYDVKM. The CDR3 totals 17 residues.

Ten or more counts support this clone. The chain combines TRBV15 with TRBJ1-5; unclear D gene. Germline V gives CDR1 LNHNV, CDR2 YYDKDF (reference sequence). V was pared by 1 base and J by 0 bases, with 7 bases between. The CDR3 is 15 residues long. CDR3 residues: CATSRGSVSNQPQHF. The CDR3 DNA is TGTGCCACCAGCAGAGGGTCGGTTAGCAATCAGCCCCAGCATTTT.

V gene TRBV6-2 or TRBV6-3 combines with J gene TRBJ2-3; TRBD2 agrees at 11 bases. V trimming: 5 bases; J trimming: 1 base; junction bases outside the gene matches: 14. Germline values: CDR1 MNHEY, CDR2 SVGEGT. The CDR3 has 19 residues. The CDR3 loop reads CASSPVLAGVREGTDTQYF. The DNA of the CDR3 is TGTGCCAGCAGTCCGGTACTAGCGGGAGTTCGAGAGGGCACAGATACGCAGTATTTT.

This clone was found many times. The conserved phenylalanine or tryptophan is not found at the CDR3 terminus, so this likely reflects a read error. V and J are TRBV2 and TRBJ1-2; TRBD1 might be the D (5 bases). CDR1 and CDR2 from the germline V gene are SNHLY and FYNNEI. V lost 7 bases to trimming and J lost 3 bases, with 12 bases between them. The length of the CDR3 is 13 residues. The CDR3 coding sequence is TGTGCCAGCACCGGGGACCTACACTATGGCTACACCTCC. Its protein is CASTGDLHYGYTS.